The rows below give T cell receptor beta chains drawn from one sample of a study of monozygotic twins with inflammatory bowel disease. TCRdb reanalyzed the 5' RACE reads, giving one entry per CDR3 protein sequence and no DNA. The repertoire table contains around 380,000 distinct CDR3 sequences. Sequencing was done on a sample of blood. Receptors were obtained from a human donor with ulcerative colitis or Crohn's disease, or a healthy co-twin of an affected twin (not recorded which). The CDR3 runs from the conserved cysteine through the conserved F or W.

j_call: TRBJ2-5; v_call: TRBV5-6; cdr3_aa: CASSLWLRETQYF
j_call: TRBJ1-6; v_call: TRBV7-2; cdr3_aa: CASTPEVAGRSPLHF
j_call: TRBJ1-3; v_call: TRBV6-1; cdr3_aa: CASSLRVGSGNTIYF
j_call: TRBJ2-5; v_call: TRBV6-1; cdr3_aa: CASSPRGQGLHQETQYF
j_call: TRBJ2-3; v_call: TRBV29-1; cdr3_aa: CSVSSPSTDTQYF
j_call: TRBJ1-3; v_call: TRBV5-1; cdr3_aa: CASSLAGRGGTIYF
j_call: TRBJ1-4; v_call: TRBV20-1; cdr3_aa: CSARDRFGPTTNEKLFF
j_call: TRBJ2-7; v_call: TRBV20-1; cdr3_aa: CSASGTRLGGPYEQYF
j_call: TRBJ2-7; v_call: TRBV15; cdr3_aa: CATSGRDRPYEQYF
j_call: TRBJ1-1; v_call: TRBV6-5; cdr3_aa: CASSYYPQGANTEAFF
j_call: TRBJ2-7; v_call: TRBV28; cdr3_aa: CAIGREPVYEQYF
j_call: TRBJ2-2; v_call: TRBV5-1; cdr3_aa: CASSTSPPSGELFF
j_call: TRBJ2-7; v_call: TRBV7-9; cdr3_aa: CASSWKGGGKSYEQYF
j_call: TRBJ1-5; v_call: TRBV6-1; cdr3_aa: CASSPLWGAGETQHF
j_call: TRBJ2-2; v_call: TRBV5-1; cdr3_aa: CASSLDLTRTGELFF
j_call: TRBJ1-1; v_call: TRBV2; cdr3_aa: CASHTSQVRKNTEAFF
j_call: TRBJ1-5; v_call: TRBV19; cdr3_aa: CASSGTGSYSNQPQHF
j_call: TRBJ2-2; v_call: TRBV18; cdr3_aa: CASSPPLVGELFF
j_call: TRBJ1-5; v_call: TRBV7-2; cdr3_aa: CASSLQLGTNQPQHF
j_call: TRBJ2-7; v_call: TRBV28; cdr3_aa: CASSQHTGTYEQYF
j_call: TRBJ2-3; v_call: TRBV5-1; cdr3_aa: CASRDRSGSADTQYF
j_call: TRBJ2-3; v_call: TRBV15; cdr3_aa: CATSRVVLSTDTQYF
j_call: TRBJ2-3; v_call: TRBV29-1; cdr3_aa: CSAGEPPGNTDTQYF
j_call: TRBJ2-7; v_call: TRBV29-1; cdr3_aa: CSVEDRWTQYF
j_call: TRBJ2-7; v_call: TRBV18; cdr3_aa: CASSPSTGSYEQYF
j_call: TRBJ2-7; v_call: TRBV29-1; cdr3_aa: CSVEGQGARYEQYF
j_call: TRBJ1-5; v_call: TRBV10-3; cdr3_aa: CAISEAGTRQPQHF
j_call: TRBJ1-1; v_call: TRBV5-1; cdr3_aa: CASSPGQGFVTEAFF
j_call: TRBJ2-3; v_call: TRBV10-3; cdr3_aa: CAISESGRGADTQYF
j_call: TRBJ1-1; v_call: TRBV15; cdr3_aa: CATSILRVDTEAFF
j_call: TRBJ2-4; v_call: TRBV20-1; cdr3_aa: CSVRTGTKNIQYF
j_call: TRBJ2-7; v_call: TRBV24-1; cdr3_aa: CATARGVEGEQYF
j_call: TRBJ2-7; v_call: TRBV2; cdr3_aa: CASTSESEQYF
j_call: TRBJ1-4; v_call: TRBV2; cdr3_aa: CASSEGTLLDEKLFF
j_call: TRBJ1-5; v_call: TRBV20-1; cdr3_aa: CSARDRGLPNQPQHF
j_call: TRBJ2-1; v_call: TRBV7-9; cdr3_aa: CASSQGLGDDEQFF
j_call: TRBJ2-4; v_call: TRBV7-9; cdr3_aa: CASSLSRGKNIQYF
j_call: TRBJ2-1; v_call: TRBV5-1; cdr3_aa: CASSLAGEYNEQFF
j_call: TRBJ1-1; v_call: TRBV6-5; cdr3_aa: CASSSWMGLEAFF
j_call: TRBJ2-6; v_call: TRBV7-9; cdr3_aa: CASTVDRISGANVLTF
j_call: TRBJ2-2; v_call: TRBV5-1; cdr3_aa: CASSLTVQETGELFF
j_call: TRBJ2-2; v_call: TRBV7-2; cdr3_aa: CASSQENTGELFF
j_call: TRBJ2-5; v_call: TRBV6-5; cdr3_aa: CASSSESPLGYQETQYF
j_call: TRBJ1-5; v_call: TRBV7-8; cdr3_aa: CASSPEVGSSNQPQHF
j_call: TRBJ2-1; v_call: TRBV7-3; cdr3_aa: CASSLSGTDSYNEQFF
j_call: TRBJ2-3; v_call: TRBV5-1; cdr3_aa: CASSLGGLADTQYF
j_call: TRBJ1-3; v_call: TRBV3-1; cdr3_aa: CASTLVGGNSGNTIYF
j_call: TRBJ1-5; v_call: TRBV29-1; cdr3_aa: CSVVGGGNQPQHF
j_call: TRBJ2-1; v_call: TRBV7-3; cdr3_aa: CASSLMYGGEQFF
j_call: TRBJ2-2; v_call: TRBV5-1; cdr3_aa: CASSLRGVYTGELFF